This T cell receptor (beta chain) was identified in a study of neurological immune-mediated disorders. Study-wide results and caveats: The most TCR clonal expansion was seen in HTLV-1-associated myelopathy, whereas the least was seen in multiple sclerosis, below the level in healthy controls.

This clonotype was seen many times. Its target is not known. Synthesis of cDNA was accomplished via 5'RACE employing 10-nucleotide random UMIs. TCRdb itself ran the 5' RACE reads through MiXCR, one entry per CDR3 protein. The repertoire consists of 53,000 or so distinct CDR3 sequences, with about 8% occurring once and the leading ten covering 1.5% to 2%. CDR1 is ENHRY and CDR2 is SYGVKD in the germline V gene. The CDR3 totals 12 residues. The V end was cut by 7 bases, the J end by 6 bases, with 13 bases between. Time point meaning: longitudinal time-point 3. Blood bank volunteers in Maryland, USA, served as healthy controls.

The clonotype comes from a woman aged 40 to 50 in good health. This chain joins TRBV10-3 and TRBJ2-7, with TRBD2 as a possible D gene (5 bases). Sequenced material: PBMCs. The CDR3, as DNA: TGTGCCATCATAGCGCCCACCGGCGAGCAGTACTTC. Translation gives CAIIAPTGEQYF.